Below, 8 T cell receptor beta chains from the same sample are listed, as sequenced in a study of control samples from healthy donors and cancer patients. The assay was immunoSEQ multiplex PCR, and TCRdb's table has in-frame clones only and misses some. The sample yields about 95,000 clones, about 82% seen once. The sequenced material came from blood. These receptors originate from a man aged 30-40 years in good health.

V is TRBV9 and J is TRBJ2-5, with D perhaps TRBD1 (5 bases). V was trimmed by 4 bases and J by 0 bases, leaving 13 bases between them. The CDR3 sequence is 15 residues long. Germline assignment: CDR1 SGDLS and CDR2 YYNGEE. Written as DNA, the CDR3 is TGTGCCAGCAGCCCGCGGCCAGGGAACCAAGAGACCCAGTACTTC. Translation gives CASSPRPGNQETQYF.

The table lists this clone with a count of one. V and J are TRBV3-1 (or the pseudogene TRBV3-2) and TRBJ1-6; 12 bases are shared with TRBD1. The CDR3 has 15 amino acids. V was pared by 1 base and J by 14 bases, with 6 bases of the junction left unmatched. Germline V gives CDR1 LGHDT, CDR2 YNNKEL (reference sequence). CDR3 DNA sequence: TGTGCCAGCAGCCAAGTGGGACAGGGGGCCTTGGCCCTCCACTTT. It is translated as CASSQVGQGALALHF.

A word on this clone: Other DNA sequences in the same sample also yield this CDR3. The gene calls are TRBV7-9 and TRBJ2-2, with D unresolved. Germline CDR1 SEHNR, CDR2 FQNEAQ (reference sequence). The V end lost 6 bases, the J end lost 1 base, and 3 bases lay between the germline ends. CDR3 length equals 12 residues. CDR3: CASRQNTGELFF. Here the CDR3 DNA reads TGTGCCAGCAGACAGAACACCGGGGAGCTGTTTTTT.

V is TRBV5-1 and J is TRBJ2-6; D is undetermined. Germline-derived CDR1 and CDR2 are SGHRS and YFSETQ. V lost 1 base, J lost 0 bases, and 14 bases lay in between. This CDR3 spans 18 amino acids. This CDR3 is CASSLYLSRSSGANVLTF. In nucleotides, the CDR3 is TGCGCCAGCAGCTTGTACCTTAGCAGGAGCTCTGGGGCCAACGTCCTGACTTTC.

In the case of this clone: Other DNA sequences in the sample encode the same CDR3. The chain is built from TRBV5-1 and TRBJ1-5; tentatively, D is TRBD1 (5 bases). The CDR3 sequence is 15 residues long. V dropped 0 bases and J dropped 1 base, with 8 bases sitting between them. CDR1 and CDR2 (germline): SGHRS, YFSETQ. The CDR3 nucleotides are TGCGCCAGCAGCTTGGGCGGGGGGAGCAATCAGCCCCAGCATTTT. This sequence encodes CASSLGGGSNQPQHF.

The chain links TRBV2 to TRBJ2-2; 8 nucleotides align to TRBD2. Unmatched junction bases numbered 8, after V lost 5 bases and J lost 3 bases. CDR1 SNHLY and CDR2 FYNNEI come from the germline V gene. The CDR3 length is 16 residues. This chain's CDR3 is CASSSSGGRHTGELFF. The CDR3 nucleotides read TGTGCCAGCAGTAGCAGCGGGGGCCGACACACCGGGGAGCTGTTTTTT. The whole variable domain, filled in from reference TRBV2 and TRBJ2-2, reads EPEVTQTPSHQVTQMGQEVILRCVPISNHLYFYWYRQILGQKVEFLVSFYNNEISEKSEIFDDQFSVERPDGSNFTLKIRSTKLEDSAMYFCASSSSGGRHTGELFFGEGSRLTVL.

This clone was observed once. The chain recombines TRBV5-4 with TRBJ1-1, with D possibly being TRBD1 (6 bases). Deletions cut 0 bases from V and 1 base from J, with 7 bases between. The CDR3 length is 14 residues. CDR1 and CDR2 (germline): SGHNT, YYREEE (reference sequence). CDR3 nucleotide sequence: TGTGCCAGCAGCTTGGGCAGGGGGAACACTGAAGCTTTCTTT. It yields the protein CASSLGRGNTEAFF.

This clone was picked up one time. The chain combines TRBV24-1 with TRBJ2-1; 8 positions match TRBD1. The CDR3 has 12 residues. J was trimmed by 6 bases and V by 7 bases; bases with no gene match: 1. CDR1 and CDR2 (germline): KGHDR, SFDVKD. The CDR3: CATRGTGNEQFF. The CDR3 DNA is TGTGCCACCAGGGGGACAGGCAATGAGCAGTTCTTC.